Sequencing of this T cell receptor beta chain was carried out in a study of T cell responses to AZD1222 COVID-19 vaccine. In the case of this clone: The antigen remains unidentified.

General study points: Repertoires were obtained solely post-peak T cell response. Baseline serology detected seropositivity in only a handful of AZD1222 recipients. The span of vaccine-associated CD4 TCRs extended across spike, with dominance at 160-218 and 743-854. Close to half of spike-specific TCRs reportedly recognize unmutated variant regions.

The data were produced by immunoSEQ multiplex PCR, yet TCRdb's version contains in-frame clones alone and is incomplete. The table records roughly 80,000 clones, around nine tenths of them present only once. The ends were cut back, 3 bases at V and 1 base at J, with 10 bases in the middle. Germline V gene lookup returns CDR1 MDHEN and CDR2 SYDVKM. This CDR3 has 15 amino acids. Here the sequenced sample was peripheral blood, taken 28 days after the second AZD1222 dose. The chain links TRBV28 to TRBJ1-5; the D is unclear. This TCR came from an adult who received the AZD1222 COVID-19 vaccine. This CDR3 reads CASSFNGPSNQPQHF. The CDR3 bases are TGTGCCAGCAGTTTCAACGGGCCCAGCAATCAGCCCCAGCATTTT.